Below, 23 T cell receptor beta chains from the same sample are listed, as sequenced in a study of cytotoxic CD8 clonotypes in ibrutinib-treated CLL. Clones were read by immunoSEQ multiplex PCR, and TCRdb kept only the in-frame ones, dropping some. This table has roughly 28,000 clones, about 62% appearing once. The sample here was PBMCs, taken before ibrutinib treatment. These receptor sequences come from a human donor with chronic lymphocytic leukemia.

The V and J genes are TRBV6-1 and TRBJ1-3; TRBD1 might be the D (5 bases). The V end lost 9 bases, the J end lost 1 base, and 10 bases lay between the germline ends. CDR3 length: 13 residues. The germline CDR1 and CDR2 sequences are MNHNS and SASEGT. The chain's CDR3 is CASDPGSGNTIYF. The CDR3 nucleotides read TGTGCCAGTGACCCAGGGTCTGGAAACACCATATATTTT.

The chain has TRBV27 and TRBJ2-2, with D perhaps being TRBD1 or TRBD2 (5 bases each). V lost 6 bases to trimming and J lost 6 bases, with 11 bases between them. The CDR3 is 13 residues long. Germline loops: CDR1 MNHEY, CDR2 SMNVEV (reference sequence). The CDR3 DNA reads as TGTGCCAGCAGCCCAATGGGGGCCGGGGAGCTGTTTTTT. Protein sequence: CASSPMGAGELFF.

This clone has just a few counts. This chain links TRBV4-1 with TRBJ2-2; D is unclear. Germline V gene sequence: CDR1 MGHRA, CDR2 YSYEKL. CDR3 length equals 13 residues. The ends were cut back, 2 bases at V and 5 bases at J, with 6 bases in the middle. The chain's CDR3 is CASSQTTTGELFF. CDR3 DNA: TGCGCCAGCAGCCAAACAACAACCGGGGAGCTGTTTTTT.

The genes are TRBV5-1 and TRBJ2-5, with D possibly being TRBD2 (6 bases). The CDR3 is 16 residues long. V was clipped by 0 bases and J by 5 bases, with 17 bases between them. Germline V lookup: CDR1 SGHRS, CDR2 YFSETQ. For the CDR3, the DNA is TGCGCCAGCAGCTTGGGACCTGGGGCTGGGGGGGAGACCCAGTACTTC. This gives the protein CASSLGPGAGGETQYF.

The CDR3 DNA is TGCGCCAGCAGTGGAGGGAGGGCCCTCAATGAGCAGTTCTTC. Its protein product is CASSGGRALNEQFF. V gene TRBV10-1 combines with J gene TRBJ2-1; 7 bases align to TRBD2. Trimming took 4 bases from V and 6 from J; bases not matched to a gene: 6. Germline V gene sequence: CDR1 WNHNN, CDR2 SYGVQD (reference sequence). The CDR3 contains 14 residues.

The chain employs TRBV27 and TRBJ2-7, with D perhaps matching TRBD2 (5 bases). The CDR3 spans 14 residues. The germline V gene has CDR1 MNHEY and CDR2 SMNVEV (reference sequence). V gave up 6 bases and J gave up 5 bases, with 17 bases separating them. CDR3 in DNA: TGTGCCAGCAGATCACAAGACCGGGGAGACGAGCAGTACTTC. The encoded protein is CASRSQDRGDEQYF.

This clone was counted once. The chain employs TRBV25-1 and TRBJ2-1, with no clear D. Germline CDR1 reads MGHDK; CDR2 reads SYGVNS. The CDR3 loop spans 10 amino acids. The V gene lost 8 bases and the J gene lost 14 bases, with 13 bases spanning the gap. CDR3 sequence (DNA): TGTGCCAGCCAAGTTAGTTGTAAGTTCTTC. Its translation is CASQVSCKFF.

There are a few counts of this clone. The chain employs TRBV25-1 and TRBJ2-7, with TRBD2 as a possible D gene (6 bases). CDR3 length equals 14 residues. CDR1 is MGHDK, CDR2 SYGVNS, per germline. The V and J ends lost 2 bases and 9 bases respectively, with 17 bases between them. The CDR3 region is CASSEAPRGIGQYF. CDR3 sequence (DNA): TGTGCCAGCAGTGAAGCCCCCCGGGGGATAGGGCAGTACTTC.

The table lists this clone with a count of one. This sequence joins TRBV28 and TRBJ2-7; D ambiguous. From germline, CDR1 is MDHEN and CDR2 SYDVKM. Trimming took off 1 base at V and 2 bases at J, with 15 bases between the two ends. The CDR3 totals 16 residues. CDR3 in amino acids: CASSLYIGSHAYEQYF. CDR3 coding DNA: TGTGCCAGCAGTTTATATATCGGGTCTCACGCCTACGAGCAGTACTTC.

The DNA for the CDR3 is TGTGCCAGCGGACCGGGACTGAACACAGATACGCAGTATTTT. Its translation: CASGPGLNTDTQYF. The V gene is TRBV27, the J gene TRBJ2-3; D might be TRBD2 (6 bases). CDR3 length: 14 amino acids. Trimming left V 8 bases short and J 2 bases short, with 14 bases between. Germline lookup yields CDR1 MNHEY and CDR2 SMNVEV (reference sequence).

This clone was seen a few times. The chain carries TRBV5-1 and TRBJ2-7, with 10 bases identical to TRBD2. V was pared by 3 bases and J by 3 bases, with 15 bases of the junction left unmatched. The CDR3 is 18 amino acids. Germline CDR1 and CDR2: SGHRS and YFSETQ. CDR3 sequence: CASSWDSTGTSVNYEQYF. CDR3 nucleotides: TGCGCCAGCAGCTGGGACTCCACCGGGACTAGCGTTAACTACGAGCAGTACTTC.

This clone was detected a few times. V is TRBV5-1 and J is TRBJ2-7, with D unresolved. The germline V gene has CDR1 SGHRS and CDR2 YFSETQ. The CDR3 sequence is 12 residues long. The germline V and J ends were trimmed by 3 bases and 2 bases, with 6 bases remaining between them. The CDR3 protein is CASSSPPYEQYF. In DNA, the CDR3 is TGCGCCAGCAGCTCCCCCCCCTACGAGCAGTACTTC.

The rearrangement joins TRBV5-1 to TRBJ2-7; D uncertain. The CDR3 extends over 11 amino acids. Trimming left V 0 bases short and J 4 bases short, with 2 bases between. The germline V gene has CDR1 SGHRS and CDR2 YFSETQ. The CDR3 is CASSLEYEQYF. The CDR3 region has the DNA TGCGCCAGCAGCTTGGAATACGAGCAGTACTTC.

This clone was seen a handful of times. This chain links TRBV2 with TRBJ2-6; 7 bases fit TRBD1. V was clipped by 5 bases and J by 0 bases; unmatched bases: 10. CDR3 size: 18 residues. The germline gives CDR1 SNHLY, CDR2 FYNNEI. CDR3 coding DNA: TGTGCCAGCAGTACCTCGGGAAGGGGGCTCTCTGGGGCCAACGTCCTGACTTTC. This codes for CASSTSGRGLSGANVLTF.

The chain uses TRBV4-1 and TRBJ2-7, with D possibly matching TRBD2 (7 bases). The germline CDR1 and CDR2 sequences are MGHRA and YSYEKL. Between the trimmed V and J ends, which lost 11 bases and 7 bases, there was a span of 39 bases. The CDR3 consists of 19 residues. The CDR3 reads CAGHTRGGKLPRRGYEQYF. The CDR3 nucleotides are TGCGCCGGACATACTCGCGGGGGAAAACTACCTCGAAGGGGGTATGAGCAGTACTTC.

V usage is TRBV6-5 and J usage is TRBJ2-7; 9 bases agree with TRBD2. With 5 bases clipped from V and 2 bases from J, the junction kept 4 bases outside the gene matches. The germline V gene encodes CDR1 MNHEY and CDR2 SVGAGI. The CDR3 spans 14 residues. This chain's CDR3 is CASSIAGVTYEQYF. CDR3 in DNA: TGTGCCAGCAGTATAGCGGGGGTAACCTACGAGCAGTACTTC.

The chain uses TRBV6-5 and TRBJ2-1; a possible D gene is TRBD2 (6 bases). Trimming removed 7 bases from V and 3 bases from J, with 16 bases in between. The V gene's germline CDR1 is MNHEY and CDR2 SVGAGI. The CDR3 has 15 amino acids. The CDR3 region has the DNA TGTGCCAGCACCCTAGGTGCGGGAAGCTACAATGAGCAGTTCTTC. It is translated as CASTLGAGSYNEQFF.

This chain joins TRBV5-4 and TRBJ2-5; a possible D gene is TRBD2 (6 bases). There are 14 residues in the CDR3. The germline V gene has CDR1 SGHNT and CDR2 YYREEE (reference sequence). V lost 2 bases and J lost 2, with 10 bases in between. CDR3 DNA: TGTGCCAGCAGCTTAGAGCGGGTTCAAGAGACCCAGTACTTC. The encoded protein is CASSLERVQETQYF.

The chain is built from TRBV30 and TRBJ2-7; D not resolved. The CDR3 runs to 14 residues. Looked up from germline, CDR1 is GTSNPN and CDR2 is SVGIG (reference sequence). V was shortened by 0 bases and J by 6 bases, with 15 bases between the two germline ends. CDR3 protein: CAWSVRVPPFEQYF. The CDR3 coding sequence is TGTGCCTGGAGTGTACGTGTTCCCCCGTTCGAGCAGTACTTC.

The gene calls are TRBV2 and TRBJ1-3; D is perhaps TRBD1 (6 bases). CDR1 is SNHLY, CDR2 FYNNEI, per germline. With 3 bases removed from V and 1 base from J, the gap between germline ends came to 10 bases. The CDR3 spans 15 residues. Here the CDR3 DNA reads TGTGCCAGCAGTGAGGGGGCAATTTCTGGAAACACCATATATTTT. Translated, it gives CASSEGAISGNTIYF.

The J gene is TRBJ2-1, the V gene TRBV5-8, with D possibly matching TRBD2 (6 bases). The germline gives CDR1 SGHTS, CDR2 YDEGEE. Trimming pared 3 bases from V and 9 bases from J, leaving 13 bases between. The CDR3 length is 13 residues. CDR3 bases: TGTGCCAGCAGCTCCGGCCGCGGGGTTGAGCAGTTCTTC. Protein product: CASSSGRGVEQFF. The whole variable domain, remainder taken from reference TRBV5-8 and TRBJ2-1, is EAGVTQSPTHLIKTRGQQATLRCSPISGHTSVYWYQQALGLGLQFLLWYDEGEERNRGNFPPRFSGRQFPNYSSELNVNALELEDSALYLCASSSGRGVEQFFGPGTRLTVL.

The rearrangement links TRBV18 to TRBJ2-6; 9 positions match TRBD1. V was clipped by 4 bases and J by 4 bases; unmatched bases: 11. This CDR3 is built from 18 residues. Germline V gene lookup returns CDR1 KGHSH and CDR2 LQKENI. Here the CDR3 reads CASSLFPGTGSGANVLTF. The DNA of the CDR3 is TGTGCCAGCTCACTTTTCCCTGGGACAGGGTCCGGGGCCAACGTCCTGACTTTC.

This chain joins TRBV5-1 and TRBJ2-5, with TRBD2 as a possible D gene (5 bases). The V and J ends lost 4 bases and 5 bases respectively, with 21 bases between them. The CDR3 has 16 amino acids. Germline V gene data show CDR1 as SGHRS and CDR2 as YFSETQ. Here the CDR3 reads CASSPNWLAVIETQYF. CDR3 nucleotides: TGCGCCAGCAGCCCCAACTGGCTAGCAGTCATTGAGACCCAGTACTTC. The entire variable domain, with the rest obtained from reference TRBV5-1 and TRBJ2-5, is as follows: KAGVTQTPRYLIKTRGQQVTLSCSPISGHRSVSWYQQTPGQGLQFLFEYFSETQRNKGNFPGRFSGRQFSNSRSEMNVSTLELGDSALYLCASSPNWLAVIETQYFGPGTRLLVL.